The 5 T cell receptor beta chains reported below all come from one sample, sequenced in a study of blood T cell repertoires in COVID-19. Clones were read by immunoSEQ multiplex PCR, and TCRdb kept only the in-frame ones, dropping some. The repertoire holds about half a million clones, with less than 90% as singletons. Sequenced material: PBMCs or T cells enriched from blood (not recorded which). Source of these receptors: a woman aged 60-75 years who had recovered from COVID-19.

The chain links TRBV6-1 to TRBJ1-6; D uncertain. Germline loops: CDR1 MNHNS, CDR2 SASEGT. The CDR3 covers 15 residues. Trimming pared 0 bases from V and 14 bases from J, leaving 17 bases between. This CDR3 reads CASSEAKLGYITLHF. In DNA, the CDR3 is TGTGCCAGCAGTGAAGCTAAACTAGGGTACATCACCCTCCACTTT.

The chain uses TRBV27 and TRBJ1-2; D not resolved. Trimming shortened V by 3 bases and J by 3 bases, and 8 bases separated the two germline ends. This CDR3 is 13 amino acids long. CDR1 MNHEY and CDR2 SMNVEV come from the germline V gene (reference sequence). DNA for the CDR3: TGTGCCAGCAGTTTGAAGTTAGACTATGGCTACACCTTC. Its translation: CASSLKLDYGYTF.

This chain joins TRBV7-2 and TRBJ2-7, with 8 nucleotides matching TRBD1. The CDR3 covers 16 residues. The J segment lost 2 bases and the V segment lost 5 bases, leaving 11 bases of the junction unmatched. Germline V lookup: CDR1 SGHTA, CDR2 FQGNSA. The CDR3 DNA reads TGTGCCAGCAGCGTGACAGGGGTAATGGAACCCTACGAGCAGTACGTC. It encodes CASSVTGVMEPYEQYV.

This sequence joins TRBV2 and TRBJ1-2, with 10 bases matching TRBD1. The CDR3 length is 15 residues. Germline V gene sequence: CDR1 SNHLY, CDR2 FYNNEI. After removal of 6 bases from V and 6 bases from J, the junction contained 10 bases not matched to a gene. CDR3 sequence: CASRFDSGTGDGYTF. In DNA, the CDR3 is TGTGCCAGCAGGTTCGATTCCGGGACAGGGGATGGCTACACCTTC.

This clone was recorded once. As DNA, the CDR3 is TGCGCCAGCAGCCAAGGGAACAGGGGGCTCAATAGCTATGGCTACACCTTC. This codes for CASSQGNRGLNSYGYTF. The chain has TRBV4-1 and TRBJ1-2; 9 bases are shared with TRBD1. There are 17 residues in the CDR3. Per germline, CDR1 MGHRA and CDR2 YSYEKL. The J segment lost 4 bases and the V segment lost 1 base, leaving 10 bases of the junction unmatched.